This T cell receptor (beta chain) was recorded in a study of neoadjuvant anti-PD-1 for oral cavity cancer (dated by TCRdb to 2020 to 2022). At the level of the whole study: Three to four biweekly doses of nivolumab at 3 mg/kg were mostly administered to patients before curative-intent surgical resection. Patients who did not progress were given a fourth nivolumab dose at about day 43 and had definitive surgical resection on days 50-56. Responders were defined as patients with complete response, partial response or stable disease by RECIST 1.1; non-responders were defined as patients with progression. There were 11 to 13 patients in the parent correlative cohort, and the response rate was less than 40%.

What the authors observed across the whole study: Higher pretreatment blood TCRbeta clonality and lower post-treatment tumor TCRbeta clonality were correlated with higher pretreatment blood Treg/Th17 ratios. After neoadjuvant nivolumab, significantly higher T cell clonality (Gini index) was found within PBMCs in non-responders than in responders. Only a few patients per response group were included in the TCR analyses, and larger cohorts for validation were called for by the authors.

Details on this clone: This receptor's antigen is unknown. No much larger clonotype is one base removed from it; base qualities were not supplied.

For deep sequencing, PBMC libraries mostly used roughly 0.5 ug of input genomic DNA, with six replicates for each sample. Following the manufacturer's instructions, the team built TCRbeta libraries using the immunoSEQ hsTCRbeta kit. An Illumina NovaSeq 6000 S4 flow cell was used to sequence the final libraries, which had first been combined to 3 nM. Under the source paper's analysis protocol: The immunoSEQ Analyzer handled quality control and preprocessing of the raw data. The analysis was restricted to productive rearrangements, with each unique CDR3 amino acid sequence defining a clonotype. Repertoire clonality was estimated as the Gini-Simpson index, computed with the R package tcR. Gini indices were compared with Student's t test, and associations with tumor size change were assessed by Pearson correlation. The table was pulled from immuneACCESS by TCRdb, which kept in-frame rearrangements only. Such tables lose some clones; where checked, under half of the loss comes from unresolved V genes, and the rest has no known cause. The V and J calls and clone size were taken over from that table, and D and trimming were inferred from the DNA. Recorded for this sample are fewer than 15,000 clones; 67% of them occurred a single time. The top ten hold 3% of the sample.

The time point label, read with the paper, signifies: after neoadjuvant nivolumab, at surgical resection. The patients had newly diagnosed stage II-IVA oral cavity squamous cell carcinoma and had not received any prior systemic or radiation treatment. Everyone in the cohort had locally advanced, HPV-negative oral cavity squamous cell carcinoma. Peripheral blood mononuclear cells were analyzed directly, without maintenance or expansion in culture. The samples were obtained from a longitudinal correlative study of a single-arm phase II trial testing neoadjuvant nivolumab in oral cavity squamous cell carcinoma. Genomic DNA-based TCRbeta sequencing was performed on subject-matched pre- and post-treatment PBMCs and tumors from three responders and three non-responders. Peripheral blood mononuclear cells were collected before nivolumab treatment and again after treatment, at the time of surgery. Genomic DNA was isolated from PBMCs using the Maxwell RSC DNA from Cells kit.

CDR1 and CDR2 are read off the germline V gene (reference sequence) as WNHNN and SYGVQD. The CDR3 measures 13 amino acids from cysteine to phenylalanine. Kept here is only the CDR3 DNA, which spans 39 bases and is read in frame from base 1. Trimming accounts for 8 bases at V and 2 bases at J, while the number of junction bases matched to no gene is 5. The rearranged segments are TRBV10-1 and TRBJ2-7; 8 of the junction bases match TRBD2. This sequence was found in a person between 40 and 79 years old with oral cavity squamous cell carcinoma. The specimen comprised PBMCs, sampled after nivolumab (anti-PD-1) treatment. In nucleotides, the sequence is TGCGCCAGCCAAGCGGGAGAAGCCTACGAGCAGTACTTC. It translates to CASQAGEAYEQYF.